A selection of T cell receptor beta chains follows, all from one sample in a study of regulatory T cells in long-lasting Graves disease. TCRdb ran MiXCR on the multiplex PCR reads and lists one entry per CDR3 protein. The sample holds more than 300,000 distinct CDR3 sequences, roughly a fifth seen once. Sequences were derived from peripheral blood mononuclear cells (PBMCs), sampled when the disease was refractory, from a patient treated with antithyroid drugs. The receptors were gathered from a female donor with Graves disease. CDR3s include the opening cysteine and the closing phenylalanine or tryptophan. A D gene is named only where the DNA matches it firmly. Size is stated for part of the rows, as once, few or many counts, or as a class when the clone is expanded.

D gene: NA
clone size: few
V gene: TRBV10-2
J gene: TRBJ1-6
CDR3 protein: CASRTRQRRIPNSPLHF
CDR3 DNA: TGCGCCAGCAGGACAAGACAGCGCCGGATACCTAATTCACCCCTCCACTTT

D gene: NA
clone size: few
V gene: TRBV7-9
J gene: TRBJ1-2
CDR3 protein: CASSPSEVLSYGYTF
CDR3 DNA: TGTGCCAGCAGCCCTTCCGAGGTTCTATCCTATGGCTACACCTTC

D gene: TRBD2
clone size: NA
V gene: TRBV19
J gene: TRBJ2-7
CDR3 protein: CASSRGLAGGNYEQYF
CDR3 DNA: TGTGCCAGTAGTAGGGGACTAGCGGGGGGTAACTACGAGCAGTACTTC

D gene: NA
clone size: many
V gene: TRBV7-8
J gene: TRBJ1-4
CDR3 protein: CASSPYRVATNEKLFF
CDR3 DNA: TGTGCCAGCAGCCCATACAGGGTAGCAACTAATGAAAAACTGTTTTTT

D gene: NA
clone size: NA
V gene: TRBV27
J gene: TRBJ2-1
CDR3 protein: CASSPRANEQFF
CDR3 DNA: TGTGCCAGCAGTCCCAGGGCTAATGAGCAGTTCTTC

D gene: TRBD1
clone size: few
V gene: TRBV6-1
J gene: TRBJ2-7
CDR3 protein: CASSPRSQGANTYEQYF
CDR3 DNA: TGTGCCAGCAGTCCCCGGTCTCAGGGGGCGAATACCTACGAGCAGTACTTC

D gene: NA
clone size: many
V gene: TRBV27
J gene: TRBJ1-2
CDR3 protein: CASSFDGVYGYTF
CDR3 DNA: TGTGCCAGCAGTTTCGACGGAGTGTATGGCTACACCTTC

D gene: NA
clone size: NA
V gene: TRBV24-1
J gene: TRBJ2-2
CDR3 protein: CATSDPRQAPNTGELFF
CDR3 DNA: TGTGCCACCAGTGACCCCCGACAGGCCCCGAACACCGGGGAGCTGTTTTTT

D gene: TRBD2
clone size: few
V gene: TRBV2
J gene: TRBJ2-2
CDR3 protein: CASRSGRATGELFF
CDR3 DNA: TGTGCCAGCCGTAGCGGGAGGGCCACCGGGGAGCTGTTTTTT

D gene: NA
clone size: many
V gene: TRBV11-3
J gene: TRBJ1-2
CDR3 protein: CASTPSSGGSYGYTF
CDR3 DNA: TGTGCCAGCACCCCCTCCTCGGGGGGAAGCTATGGCTACACCTTC

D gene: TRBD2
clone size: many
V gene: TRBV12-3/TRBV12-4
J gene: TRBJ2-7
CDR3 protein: CASSLAGGPGEQYF
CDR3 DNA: TGTGCCAGCAGTTTAGCGGGAGGGCCCGGCGAGCAGTACTTC

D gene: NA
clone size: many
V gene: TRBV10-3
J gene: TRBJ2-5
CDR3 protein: CAISVSAANQETQYF
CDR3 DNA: TGTGCCATCAGTGTTTCGGCGGCAAATCAAGAGACCCAGTACTTC

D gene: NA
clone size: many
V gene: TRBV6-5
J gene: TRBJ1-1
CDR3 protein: CASSHSTEAFF
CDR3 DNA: TGTGCCAGCAGTCACTCCACTGAAGCTTTCTTT

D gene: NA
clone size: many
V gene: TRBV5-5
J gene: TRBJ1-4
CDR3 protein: CASSPGPAQKLFF
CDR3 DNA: TGTGCCAGCAGCCCGGGACCCGCTCAGAAACTGTTTTTT

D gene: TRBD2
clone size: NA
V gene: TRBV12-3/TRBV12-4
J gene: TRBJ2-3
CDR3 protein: CASSELAGGLTDTQYF
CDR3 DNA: TGTGCCAGCAGTGAACTAGCGGGGGGGCTCACAGATACGCAGTATTTT

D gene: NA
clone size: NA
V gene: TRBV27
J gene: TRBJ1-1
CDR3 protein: CASSLRGQPNTETFF
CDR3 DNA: TGTGCCAGCAGTTTACGAGGGCAACCGAACACTGAAACTTTCTTT